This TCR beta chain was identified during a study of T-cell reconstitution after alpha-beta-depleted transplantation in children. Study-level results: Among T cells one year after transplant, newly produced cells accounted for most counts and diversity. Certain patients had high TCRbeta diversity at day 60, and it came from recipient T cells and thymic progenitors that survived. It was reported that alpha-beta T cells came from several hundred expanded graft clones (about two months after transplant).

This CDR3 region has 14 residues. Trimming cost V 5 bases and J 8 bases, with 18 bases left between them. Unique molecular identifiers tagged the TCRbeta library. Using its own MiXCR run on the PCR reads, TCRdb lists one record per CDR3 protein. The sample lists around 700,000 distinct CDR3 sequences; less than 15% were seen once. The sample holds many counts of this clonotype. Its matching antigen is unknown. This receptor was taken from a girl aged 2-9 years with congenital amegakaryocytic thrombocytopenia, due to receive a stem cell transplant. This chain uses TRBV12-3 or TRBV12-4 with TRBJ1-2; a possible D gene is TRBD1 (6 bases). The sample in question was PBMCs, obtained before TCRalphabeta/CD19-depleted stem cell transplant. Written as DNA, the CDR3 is TGTGCCAGCAGTCTTAGACAGGCCAGGGGCGGCTACACCTTC. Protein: CASSLRQARGGYTF.